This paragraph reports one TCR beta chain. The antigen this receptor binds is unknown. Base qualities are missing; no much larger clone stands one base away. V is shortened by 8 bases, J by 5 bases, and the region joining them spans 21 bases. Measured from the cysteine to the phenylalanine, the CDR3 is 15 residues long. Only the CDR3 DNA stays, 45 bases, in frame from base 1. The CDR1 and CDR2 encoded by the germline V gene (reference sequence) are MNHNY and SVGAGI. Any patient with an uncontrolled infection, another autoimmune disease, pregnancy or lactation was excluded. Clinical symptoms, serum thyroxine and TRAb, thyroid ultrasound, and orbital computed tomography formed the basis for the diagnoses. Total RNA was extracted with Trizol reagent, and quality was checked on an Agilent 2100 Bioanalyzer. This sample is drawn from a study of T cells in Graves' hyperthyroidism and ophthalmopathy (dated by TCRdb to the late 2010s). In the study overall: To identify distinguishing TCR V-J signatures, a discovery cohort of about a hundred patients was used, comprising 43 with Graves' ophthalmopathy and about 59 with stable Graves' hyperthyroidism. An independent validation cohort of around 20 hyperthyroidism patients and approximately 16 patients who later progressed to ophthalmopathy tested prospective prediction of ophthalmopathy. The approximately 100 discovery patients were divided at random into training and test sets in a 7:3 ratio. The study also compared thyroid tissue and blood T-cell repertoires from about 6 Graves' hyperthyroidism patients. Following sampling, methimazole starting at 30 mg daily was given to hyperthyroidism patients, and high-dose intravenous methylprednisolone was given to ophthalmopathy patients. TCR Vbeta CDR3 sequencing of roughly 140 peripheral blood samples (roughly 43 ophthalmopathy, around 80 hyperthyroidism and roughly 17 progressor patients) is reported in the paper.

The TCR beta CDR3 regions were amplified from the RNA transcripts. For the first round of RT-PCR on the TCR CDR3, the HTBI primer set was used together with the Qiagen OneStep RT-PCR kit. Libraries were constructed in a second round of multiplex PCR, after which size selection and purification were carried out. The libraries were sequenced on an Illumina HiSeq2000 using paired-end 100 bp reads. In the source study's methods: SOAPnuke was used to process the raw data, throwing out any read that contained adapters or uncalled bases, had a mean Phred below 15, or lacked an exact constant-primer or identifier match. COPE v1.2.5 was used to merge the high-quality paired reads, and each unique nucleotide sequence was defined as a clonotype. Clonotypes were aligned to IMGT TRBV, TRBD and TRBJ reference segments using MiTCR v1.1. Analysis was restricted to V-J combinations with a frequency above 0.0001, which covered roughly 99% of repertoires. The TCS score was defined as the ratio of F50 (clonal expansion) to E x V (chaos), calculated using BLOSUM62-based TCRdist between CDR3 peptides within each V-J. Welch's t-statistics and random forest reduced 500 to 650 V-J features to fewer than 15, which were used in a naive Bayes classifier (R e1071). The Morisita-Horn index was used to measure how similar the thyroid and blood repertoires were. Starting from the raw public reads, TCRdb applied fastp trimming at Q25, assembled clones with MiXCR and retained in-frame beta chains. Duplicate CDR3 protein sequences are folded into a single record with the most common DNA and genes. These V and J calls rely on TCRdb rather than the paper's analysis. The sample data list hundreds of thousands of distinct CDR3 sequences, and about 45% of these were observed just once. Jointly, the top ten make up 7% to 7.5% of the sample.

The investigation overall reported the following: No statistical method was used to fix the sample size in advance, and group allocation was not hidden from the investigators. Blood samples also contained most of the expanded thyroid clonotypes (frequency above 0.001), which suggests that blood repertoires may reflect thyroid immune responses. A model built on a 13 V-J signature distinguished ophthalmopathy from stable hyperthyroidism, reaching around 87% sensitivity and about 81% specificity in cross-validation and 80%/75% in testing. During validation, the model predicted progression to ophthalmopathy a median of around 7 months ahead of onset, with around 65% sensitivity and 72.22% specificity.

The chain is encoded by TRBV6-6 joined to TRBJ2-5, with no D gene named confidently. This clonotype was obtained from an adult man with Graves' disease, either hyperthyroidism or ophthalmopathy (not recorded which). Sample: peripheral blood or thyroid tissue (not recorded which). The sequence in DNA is TGTGCCAGCCCCCCACCGGGCCCTCTTCTTGAGACCCAGTACTTC. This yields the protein CASPPPGPLLETQYF.